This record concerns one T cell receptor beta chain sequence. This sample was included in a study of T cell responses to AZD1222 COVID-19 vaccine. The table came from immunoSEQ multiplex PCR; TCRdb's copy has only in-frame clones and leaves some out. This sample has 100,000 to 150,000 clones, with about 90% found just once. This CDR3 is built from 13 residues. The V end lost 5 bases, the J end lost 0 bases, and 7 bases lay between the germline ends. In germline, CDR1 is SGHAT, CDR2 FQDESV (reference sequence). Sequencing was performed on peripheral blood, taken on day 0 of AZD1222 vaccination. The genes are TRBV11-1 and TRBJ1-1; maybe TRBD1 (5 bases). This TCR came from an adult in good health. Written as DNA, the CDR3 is TGTGCCAGCAGCCGACAGTTGAACACTGAAGCTTTCTTT. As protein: CASSRQLNTEAFF.